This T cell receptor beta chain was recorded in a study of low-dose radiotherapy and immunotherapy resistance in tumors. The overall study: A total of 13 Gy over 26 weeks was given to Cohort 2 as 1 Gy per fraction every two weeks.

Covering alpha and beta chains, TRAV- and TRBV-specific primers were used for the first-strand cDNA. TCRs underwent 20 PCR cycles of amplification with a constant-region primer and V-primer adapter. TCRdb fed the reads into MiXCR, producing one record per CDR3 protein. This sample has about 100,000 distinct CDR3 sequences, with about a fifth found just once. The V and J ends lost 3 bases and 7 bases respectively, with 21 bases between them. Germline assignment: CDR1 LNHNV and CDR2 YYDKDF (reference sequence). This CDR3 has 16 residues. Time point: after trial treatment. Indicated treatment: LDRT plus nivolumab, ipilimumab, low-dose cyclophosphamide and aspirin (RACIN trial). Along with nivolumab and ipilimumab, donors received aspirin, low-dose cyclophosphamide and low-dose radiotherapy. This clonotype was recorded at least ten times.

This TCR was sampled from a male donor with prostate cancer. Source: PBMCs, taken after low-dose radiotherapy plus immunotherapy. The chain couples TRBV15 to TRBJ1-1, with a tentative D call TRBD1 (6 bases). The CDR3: CATSRLTGSVRGEAFF. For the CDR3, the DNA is TGTGCCACCAGCAGGCTAACGGGATCAGTCAGGGGTGAAGCTTTCTTT.